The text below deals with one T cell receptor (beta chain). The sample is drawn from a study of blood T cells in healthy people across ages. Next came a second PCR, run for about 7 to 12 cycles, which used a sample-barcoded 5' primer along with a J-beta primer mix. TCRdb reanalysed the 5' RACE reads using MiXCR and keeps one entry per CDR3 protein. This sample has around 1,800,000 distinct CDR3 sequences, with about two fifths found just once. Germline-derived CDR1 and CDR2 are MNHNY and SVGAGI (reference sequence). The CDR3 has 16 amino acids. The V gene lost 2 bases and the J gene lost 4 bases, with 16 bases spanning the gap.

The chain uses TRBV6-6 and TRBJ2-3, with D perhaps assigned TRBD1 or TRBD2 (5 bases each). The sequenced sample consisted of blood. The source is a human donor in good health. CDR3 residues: CASSYRDLRQADTQYF. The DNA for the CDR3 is TGTGCCAGCAGTTACCGGGACCTTCGCCAGGCAGATACGCAGTATTTT.